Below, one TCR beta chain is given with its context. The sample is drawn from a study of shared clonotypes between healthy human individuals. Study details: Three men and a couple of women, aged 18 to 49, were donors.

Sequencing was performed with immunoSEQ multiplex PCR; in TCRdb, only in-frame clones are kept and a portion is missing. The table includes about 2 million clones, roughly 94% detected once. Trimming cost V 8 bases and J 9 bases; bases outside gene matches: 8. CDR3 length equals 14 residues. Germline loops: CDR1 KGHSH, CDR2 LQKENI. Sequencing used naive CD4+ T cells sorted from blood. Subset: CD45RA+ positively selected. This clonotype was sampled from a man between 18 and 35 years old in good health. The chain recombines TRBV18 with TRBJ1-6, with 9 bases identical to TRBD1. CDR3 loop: CASALQGAVSPLHF. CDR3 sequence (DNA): TGTGCCAGCGCGTTACAGGGGGCGGTTTCACCCCTCCACTTT.